The source of this T cell receptor beta chain is a study of immune characterization of retroperitoneal liposarcoma. Comments on this clonotype: The DNA is left out, because the CDR3 cannot be placed on it with certainty; the CDR3 is given as TCRdb lists it.

TCRdb reprocessed the PCR reads with MiXCR, giving one entry per CDR3 protein. Among about 10,000 distinct CDR3 sequences listed, 25% to 35% were seen once. The CDR3 spans 19 amino acids, including both terminal residues. The TCR sequence derives from a female donor with retroperitoneal liposarcoma. The chain employs TRBV7-5 and TRBJ2-7; the D call in the table, TRBD1, was not verified against the DNA. TRBV7-5 is described as a pseudogene. The source material was tumor tissue. Here the CDR3 reads CISVPEATQDRASSYEQYF.